Included here is one T cell receptor beta chain sequence, with context. One Seattle source followed patients from active infection through their disease course. This sample stems from a study of blood T cell repertoires in COVID-19. About the research overall: Both acute and convalescent COVID-19 samples were obtained from the United States, Italy and Spain. From T cells, B-cell-depleted T cells, or PBMCs came the material, which was cDNA or gDNA.

The CDR3 covers 13 residues. Germline V CDR1 and CDR2: ENHRY, SYGVKD. V lost 6 bases and J lost 3, with 11 bases in between. Sequenced by immunoSEQ multiplex PCR; TCRdb stores in-frame clones only, minus some. The data hold approximately 110,000 clones, with more than 80% observed a single time. The sample taken for sequencing was peripheral blood. V gene TRBV10-3 combines with J gene TRBJ1-1; D gene ambiguous. The sequence derives from a woman of 80 years or more with COVID-19, enrolled during active disease. The DNA of the CDR3 is TGTGCCATCAGATTCGACCGGGACACTGAAGCTTTCTTT. Its protein is CAIRFDRDTEAFF.